These 12 T cell receptor beta chains were sequenced from one sample in a study of CD8 T cells in Susac syndrome. Reverse transcription of about 0.5 to 1 ug RNA was carried out with random hexamers. One entry per CDR3 protein, called by TCRdb with MiXCR from the immunoSEQ multiplex PCR reads. This table has tens of thousands of distinct CDR3 sequences, roughly 94% appearing once. Sample: CD8+ T cells from PBMCs. All receptors derive from a human donor with Susac syndrome.

The chain joins TRBV2 to TRBJ2-3; possibly TRBD1 for D (6 bases). Germline assignment: CDR1 SNHLY and CDR2 FYNNEI. Deletions cut 7 bases from V and 0 bases from J, with 11 bases between. This CDR3 is built from 14 residues. CDR3 sequence: CASTAGASTDTQYF. DNA of the CDR3: TGTGCCAGCACCGCAGGGGCTAGCACAGATACGCAGTATTTT.

The genes are TRBV9 and TRBJ2-1; 8 nucleotides agree with TRBD2. The CDR3 runs to 15 residues. Germline V gene sequence: CDR1 SGDLS, CDR2 YYNGEE. V shed 4 bases and J 8 bases; nucleotides not matched to a gene: 11. CDR3 amino acids: CASSLSGSSTDEQFF. DNA of the CDR3: TGTGCCAGCAGCCTCAGCGGGAGTTCGACTGATGAGCAGTTCTTC.

V gene TRBV12-3 or TRBV12-4 combines with J gene TRBJ2-2; either TRBD1 or TRBD2 may fit D (5 bases each). This CDR3 is built from 12 residues. Trimming stripped 3 bases from V and 8 bases from J, with 7 bases between. The CDR3 region is CASSFEGGELFF. The CDR3 DNA follows: TGTGCCAGCAGTTTCGAGGGGGGGGAGCTGTTTTTT.

This rearrangement joins TRBV11-2 to TRBJ2-1; D remains unclear. V lost 5 bases and J 4 bases, leaving 12 bases between the germline ends. Germline V lookup: CDR1 SGHAT, CDR2 FQNNGV. This CDR3 has 14 amino acids. Here the CDR3 DNA reads TGTGCCAGCAGCCCCCGTTGGGGATACAATGAGCAGTTCTTC. Translation gives CASSPRWGYNEQFF.

The chain employs TRBV30 and TRBJ2-1; weak D call: TRBD2 (5 bases). Trimming pared 4 bases from V and 3 bases from J, leaving 16 bases between. This CDR3 region has 15 residues. Germline loops: CDR1 GTSNPN, CDR2 SVGIG (reference sequence). The chain's CDR3 is CAWTLASGFYNEQFF. Written as DNA, the CDR3 is TGTGCCTGGACCTTAGCGAGTGGTTTCTACAATGAGCAGTTCTTC.

This clonotype occurred once. The chain joins TRBV9 to TRBJ1-2, with TRBD1 matching over 8 bases. In germline, CDR1 is SGDLS, CDR2 YYNGEE. The length of the CDR3 is 16 residues. The J segment lost 3 bases and the V segment lost 0 bases, leaving 7 bases of the junction unmatched. The CDR3 sequence is CASSVAPDRVDYGYTF. For the CDR3, the DNA is TGTGCCAGCAGCGTAGCTCCGGACAGGGTGGACTATGGCTACACCTTC.

The gene calls are TRBV20-1 and TRBJ2-2; 9 bases agree with TRBD2. In germline, CDR1 is DFQATT, CDR2 SNEGSKA (reference sequence). This CDR3 contains 17 residues. J lost 1 base, V lost 1 base, and 7 bases had no gene match. This CDR3 is CSARVRRLAENTGELFF. CDR3 coding DNA: TGCAGTGCTAGAGTGCGGAGACTAGCGGAGAACACCGGGGAGCTGTTTTTT.

The CDR3 DNA reads as TGCAGCGGCTCGGACGGCGGCTCCTACGAGCAGTACTTC. Protein: CSGSDGGSYEQYF. This chain joins TRBV29-1 and TRBJ2-7, with unresolved D. The germline gives CDR1 SQVTM, CDR2 ANQGSEA. The CDR3 extends over 13 amino acids. V lost 7 bases to trimming and J lost 0 bases, with 13 bases between them.

V usage is TRBV9 and J usage is TRBJ2-2; D is perhaps TRBD2 (5 bases). V gave up 4 bases and J gave up 2 bases, with 15 bases separating them. Germline CDR1 reads SGDLS; CDR2 reads YYNGEE. This CDR3 comprises 16 residues. CDR3 in amino acids: CASSPRGRVNTGELFF. The CDR3 region has the DNA TGTGCCAGCAGCCCCCGGGGAAGGGTTAACACCGGGGAGCTGTTTTTT. Full variable domain (missing parts from reference TRBV9 and TRBJ2-2): DSGVTQTPKHLITATGQRVTLRCSPRSGDLSVYWYQQSLDQGLQFLIQYYNGEERAKGNILERFSAQQFPDLHSELNLSSLELGDSALYFCASSPRGRVNTGELFFGEGSRLTVL.

The V and J genes are TRBV7-8 and TRBJ1-5; D is ambiguous. There are 14 residues in the CDR3. The ends were cut back, 1 base at V and 0 bases at J, with 4 bases in the middle. Per germline, CDR1 SGHVS and CDR2 FQNEAQ. CDR3 sequence (DNA): TGTGCCAGCAGCTTAGTGGATAGCAATCAGCCCCAGCATTTT. Translation gives CASSLVDSNQPQHF.

In DNA, the CDR3 is TGCGCCAGCAGCCAAGATCTGGGGGAGTGGGAGCAGTTCTTC. Its translation is CASSQDLGEWEQFF. The chain recombines TRBV4-1 with TRBJ2-1; D possibly uses TRBD1 or TRBD2 (5 bases each). Looked up from germline, CDR1 is MGHRA and CDR2 is YSYEKL. This CDR3 is built from 14 residues. Trimming took off 0 bases at V and 10 bases at J, with 13 bases between the two ends.

The gene calls are TRBV5-1 and TRBJ2-1; TRBD2 aligns across 8 bases. Germline CDR1 and CDR2: SGHRS and YFSETQ. This CDR3 region has 14 residues. The J segment lost 5 bases and the V segment lost 8 bases, leaving 9 bases of the junction unmatched. The CDR3 DNA reads TGCGCCAGTAGCGAGCGGGGGACCAACAATGAGCAGTTCTTC. It is translated as CASSERGTNNEQFF.